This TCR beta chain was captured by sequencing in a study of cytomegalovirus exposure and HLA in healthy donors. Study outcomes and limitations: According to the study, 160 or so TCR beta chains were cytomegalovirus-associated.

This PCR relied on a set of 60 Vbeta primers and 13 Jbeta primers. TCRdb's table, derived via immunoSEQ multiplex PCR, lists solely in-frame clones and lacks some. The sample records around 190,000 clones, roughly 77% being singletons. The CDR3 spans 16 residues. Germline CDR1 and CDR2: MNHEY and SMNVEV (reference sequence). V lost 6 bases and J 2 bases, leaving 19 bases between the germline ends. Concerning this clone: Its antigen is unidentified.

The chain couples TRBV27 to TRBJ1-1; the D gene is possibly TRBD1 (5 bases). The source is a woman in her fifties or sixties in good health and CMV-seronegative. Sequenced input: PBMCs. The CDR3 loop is CASSAVLGERNTEAFF. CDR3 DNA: TGTGCCAGCAGCGCGGTCTTAGGGGAACGAAACACTGAAGCTTTCTTT.